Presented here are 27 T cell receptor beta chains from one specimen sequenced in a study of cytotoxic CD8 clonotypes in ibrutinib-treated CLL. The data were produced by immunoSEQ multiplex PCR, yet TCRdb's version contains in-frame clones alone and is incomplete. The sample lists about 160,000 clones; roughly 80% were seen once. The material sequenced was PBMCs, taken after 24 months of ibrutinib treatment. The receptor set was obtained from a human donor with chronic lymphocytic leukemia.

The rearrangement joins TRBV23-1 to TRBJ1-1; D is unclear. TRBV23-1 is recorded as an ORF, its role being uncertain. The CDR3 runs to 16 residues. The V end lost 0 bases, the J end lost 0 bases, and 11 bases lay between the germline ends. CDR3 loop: CASSQSIEEMNTEAFF. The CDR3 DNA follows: TGCGCCAGCAGTCAATCGATAGAGGAAATGAACACTGAAGCTTTCTTT.

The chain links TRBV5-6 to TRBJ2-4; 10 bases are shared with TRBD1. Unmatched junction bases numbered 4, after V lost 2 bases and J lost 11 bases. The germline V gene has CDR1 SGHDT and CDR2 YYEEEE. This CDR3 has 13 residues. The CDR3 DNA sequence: TGTGCCAGCAGCTTCGGGACAGGGGTTCTTCAGTACTTC. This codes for CASSFGTGVLQYF.

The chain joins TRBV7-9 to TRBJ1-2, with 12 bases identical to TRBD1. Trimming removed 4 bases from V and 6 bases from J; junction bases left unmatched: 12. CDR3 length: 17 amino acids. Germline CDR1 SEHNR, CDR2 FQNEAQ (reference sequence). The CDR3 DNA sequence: TGTGCCAGCAGCTCGTTCGGTACCGGGACAGGGGGCGATGGCTACACCTTC. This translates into CASSSFGTGTGGDGYTF.

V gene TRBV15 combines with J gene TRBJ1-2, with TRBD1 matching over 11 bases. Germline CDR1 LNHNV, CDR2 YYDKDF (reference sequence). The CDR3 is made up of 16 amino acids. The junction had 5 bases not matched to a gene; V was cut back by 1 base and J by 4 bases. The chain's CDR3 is CATSRAQGTGGYGYTF. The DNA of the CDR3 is TGTGCCACCAGCAGAGCGCAGGGGACAGGGGGCTATGGCTACACCTTC.

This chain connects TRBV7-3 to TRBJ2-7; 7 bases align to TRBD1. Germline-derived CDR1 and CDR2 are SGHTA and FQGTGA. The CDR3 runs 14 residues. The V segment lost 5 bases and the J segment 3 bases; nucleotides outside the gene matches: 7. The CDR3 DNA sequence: TGTGCCAGCAGCCGAAGTGCAGGGGGCTACGAGCAGTACTTC. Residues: CASSRSAGGYEQYF.

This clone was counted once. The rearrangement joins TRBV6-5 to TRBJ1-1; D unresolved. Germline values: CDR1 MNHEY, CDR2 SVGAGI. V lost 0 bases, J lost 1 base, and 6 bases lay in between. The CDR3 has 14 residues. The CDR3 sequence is CASSYSAGNTEAFF. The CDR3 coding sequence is TGTGCCAGCAGTTACTCTGCCGGGAACACTGAAGCTTTCTTT.

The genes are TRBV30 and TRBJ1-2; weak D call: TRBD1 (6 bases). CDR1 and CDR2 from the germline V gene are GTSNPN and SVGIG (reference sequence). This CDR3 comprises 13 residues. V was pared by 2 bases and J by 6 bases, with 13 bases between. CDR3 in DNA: TGTGCCTGGAGTTCCCAGGGGTCTCATGGCTACACCTTC. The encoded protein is CAWSSQGSHGYTF.

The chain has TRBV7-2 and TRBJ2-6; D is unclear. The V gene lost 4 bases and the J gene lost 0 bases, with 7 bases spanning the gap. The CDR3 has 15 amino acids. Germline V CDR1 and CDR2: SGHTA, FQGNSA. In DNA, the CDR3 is TGTGCCAGCAGCTCCGCAGTCTCTGGGGCCAACGTCCTGACTTTC. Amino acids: CASSSAVSGANVLTF.

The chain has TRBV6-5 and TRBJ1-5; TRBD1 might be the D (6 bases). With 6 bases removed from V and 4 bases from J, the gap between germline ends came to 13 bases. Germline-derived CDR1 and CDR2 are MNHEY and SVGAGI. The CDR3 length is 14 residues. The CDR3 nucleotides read TGTGCCAGCAGGAGGAACAGGGATAATCAGCCCCAGCATTTT. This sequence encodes CASRRNRDNQPQHF.

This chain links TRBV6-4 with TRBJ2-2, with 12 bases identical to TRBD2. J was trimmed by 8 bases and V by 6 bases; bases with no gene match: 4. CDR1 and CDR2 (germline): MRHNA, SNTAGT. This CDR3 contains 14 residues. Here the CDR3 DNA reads TGTGCCAGCAGGTGGACTAGCGGGAAGGGGGAGCTGTTTTTT. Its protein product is CASRWTSGKGELFF.

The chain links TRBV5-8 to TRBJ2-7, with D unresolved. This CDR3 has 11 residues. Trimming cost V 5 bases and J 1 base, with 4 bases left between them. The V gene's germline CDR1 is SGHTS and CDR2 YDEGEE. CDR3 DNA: TGTGCCAGCAGTCCTTCCTACGAGCAGTACTTC. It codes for CASSPSYEQYF.

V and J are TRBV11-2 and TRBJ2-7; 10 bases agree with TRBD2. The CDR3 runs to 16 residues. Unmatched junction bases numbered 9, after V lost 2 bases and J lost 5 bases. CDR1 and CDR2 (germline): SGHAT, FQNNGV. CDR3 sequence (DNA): TGTGCCAGCAGCTTATACAGCGGGAGGGCCCGTGACGAGCAGTACTTC. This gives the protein CASSLYSGRARDEQYF.

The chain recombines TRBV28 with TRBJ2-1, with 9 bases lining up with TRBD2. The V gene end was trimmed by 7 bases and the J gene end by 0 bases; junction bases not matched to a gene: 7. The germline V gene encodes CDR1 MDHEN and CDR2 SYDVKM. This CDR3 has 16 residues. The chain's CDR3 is CASTAGGSRSYNEQFF. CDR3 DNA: TGTGCCAGCACCGCGGGGGGGTCCCGCTCCTACAATGAGCAGTTCTTC.

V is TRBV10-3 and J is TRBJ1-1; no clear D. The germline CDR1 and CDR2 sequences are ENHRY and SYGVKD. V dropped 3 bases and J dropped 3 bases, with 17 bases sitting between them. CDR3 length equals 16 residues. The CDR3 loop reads CAISEYLGPKDTEAFF. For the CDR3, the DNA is TGTGCCATCAGTGAATATTTAGGGCCGAAGGACACTGAAGCTTTCTTT.

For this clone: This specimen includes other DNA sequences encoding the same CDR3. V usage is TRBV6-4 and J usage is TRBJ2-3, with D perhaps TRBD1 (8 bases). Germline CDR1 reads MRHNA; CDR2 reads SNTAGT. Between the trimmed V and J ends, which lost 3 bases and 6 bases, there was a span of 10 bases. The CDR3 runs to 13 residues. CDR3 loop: CASSEQGGDTQYF. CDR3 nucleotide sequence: TGTGCCAGCAGTGAACAGGGGGGGGATACGCAGTATTTT.

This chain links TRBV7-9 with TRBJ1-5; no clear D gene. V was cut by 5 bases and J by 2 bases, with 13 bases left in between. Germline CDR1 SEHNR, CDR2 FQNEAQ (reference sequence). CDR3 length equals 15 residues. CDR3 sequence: CASSPPDTGNQPQHF. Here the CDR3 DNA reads TGTGCCAGCAGCCCCCCAGACACAGGCAATCAGCCCCAGCATTTT.

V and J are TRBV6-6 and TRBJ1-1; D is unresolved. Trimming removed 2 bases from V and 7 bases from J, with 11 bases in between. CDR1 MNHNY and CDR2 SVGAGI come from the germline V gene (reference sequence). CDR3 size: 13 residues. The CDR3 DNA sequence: TGTGCCAGCAGTTACAGGGAGATGGTTGAAGCTTTCTTT. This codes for CASSYREMVEAFF.

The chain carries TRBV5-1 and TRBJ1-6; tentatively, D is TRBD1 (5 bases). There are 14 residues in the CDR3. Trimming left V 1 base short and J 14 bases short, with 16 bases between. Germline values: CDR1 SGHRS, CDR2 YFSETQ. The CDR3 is CASSLMGPRTALHF. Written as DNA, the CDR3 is TGCGCCAGCAGCTTGATGGGACCGAGAACGGCCCTCCACTTT.

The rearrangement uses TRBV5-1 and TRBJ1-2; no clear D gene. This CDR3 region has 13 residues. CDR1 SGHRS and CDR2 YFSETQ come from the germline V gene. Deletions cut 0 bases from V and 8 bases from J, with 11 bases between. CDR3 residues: CASSLGQAGGYTF. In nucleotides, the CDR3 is TGCGCCAGCAGCTTGGGGCAGGCTGGCGGCTACACCTTC. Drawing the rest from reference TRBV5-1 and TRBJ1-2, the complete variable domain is KAGVTQTPRYLIKTRGQQVTLSCSPISGHRSVSWYQQTPGQGLQFLFEYFSETQRNKGNFPGRFSGRQFSNSRSEMNVSTLELGDSALYLCASSLGQAGGYTFGSGTRLTVV.

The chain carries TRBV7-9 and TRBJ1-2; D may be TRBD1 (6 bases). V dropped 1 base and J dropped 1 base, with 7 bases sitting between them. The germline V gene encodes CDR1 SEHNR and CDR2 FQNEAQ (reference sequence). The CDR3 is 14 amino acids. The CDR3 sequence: CASSLGTVNYGYTF. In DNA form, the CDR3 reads TGTGCCAGCAGCTTAGGGACAGTTAACTATGGCTACACCTTC.

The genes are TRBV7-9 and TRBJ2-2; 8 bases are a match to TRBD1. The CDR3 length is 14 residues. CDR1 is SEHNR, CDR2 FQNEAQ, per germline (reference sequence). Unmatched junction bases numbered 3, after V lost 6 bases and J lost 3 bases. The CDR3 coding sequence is TGTGCCAGCAGGACAGGGGCGGACACCGGGGAGCTGTTTTTT. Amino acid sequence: CASRTGADTGELFF.

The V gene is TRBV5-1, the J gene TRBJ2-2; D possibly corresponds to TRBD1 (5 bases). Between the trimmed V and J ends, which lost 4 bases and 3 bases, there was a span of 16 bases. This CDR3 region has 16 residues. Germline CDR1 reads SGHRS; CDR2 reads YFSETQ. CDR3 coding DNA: TGCGCCAGCAGCCAAGGGGTGGTCTTGGACACCGGGGAGCTGTTTTTT. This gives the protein CASSQGVVLDTGELFF.

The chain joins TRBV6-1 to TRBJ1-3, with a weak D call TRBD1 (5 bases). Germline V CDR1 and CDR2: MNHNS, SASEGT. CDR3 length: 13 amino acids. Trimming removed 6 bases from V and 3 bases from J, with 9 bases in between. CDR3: CASRVGGGNTIYF. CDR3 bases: TGTGCCAGCAGAGTGGGGGGTGGAAACACCATATATTTT.

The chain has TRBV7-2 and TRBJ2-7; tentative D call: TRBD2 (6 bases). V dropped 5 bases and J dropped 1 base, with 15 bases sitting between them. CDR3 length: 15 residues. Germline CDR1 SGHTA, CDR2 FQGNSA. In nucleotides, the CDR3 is TGTGCCAGCAGCAAAACGACGGGGGTATCCTACGAGCAGTACTTC. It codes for CASSKTTGVSYEQYF.

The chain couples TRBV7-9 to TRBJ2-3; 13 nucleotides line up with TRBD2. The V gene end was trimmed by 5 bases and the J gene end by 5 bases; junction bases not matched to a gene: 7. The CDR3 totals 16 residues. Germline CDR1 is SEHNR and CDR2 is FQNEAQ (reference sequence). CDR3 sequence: CASSPGTSGILDTQYF. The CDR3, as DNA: TGTGCCAGCAGCCCTGGGACTAGCGGGATTCTAGATACGCAGTATTTT.

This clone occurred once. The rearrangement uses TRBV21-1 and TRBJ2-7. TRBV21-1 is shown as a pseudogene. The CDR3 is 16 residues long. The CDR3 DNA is TGTGCCAGCAGCAAAGGTTTGGGGACGAGGGACTACGAGCAGTACTTC. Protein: CASSKGLGTRDYEQYF.

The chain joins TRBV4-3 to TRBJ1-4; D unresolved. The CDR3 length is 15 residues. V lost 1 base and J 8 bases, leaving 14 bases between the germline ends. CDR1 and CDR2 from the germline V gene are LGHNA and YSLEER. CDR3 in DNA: TGCGCCAGCAGCCAAGGTGACCGGGGATCGGAAAAACTGTTTTTT. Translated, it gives CASSQGDRGSEKLFF.